This TCR beta chain derives from a study of T-cell reconstitution after alpha-beta-depleted transplantation in children. It was with unique molecular identifiers that the TCRbeta library was prepared. One entry per CDR3 protein, called by TCRdb with MiXCR from the PCR reads. The sample consists of a few hundred thousand distinct CDR3 sequences, around 7.3% of them appearing once. Findings and limits, study-wide: The authors attributed T-cell counts and diversity one year after transplant mostly to newly produced T cells. After transplant, at about two months, alpha-beta T cells were reportedly derived from several hundred expanded graft clones. In some patients, recipient T cells and intrathymic progenitors surviving conditioning explained high day-60 diversity.

In this sample, this clonotype turned up many times. Antigen: not known. Trimming removed 0 bases from V and 7 bases from J, with 8 bases in between. The germline V gene encodes CDR1 SGDLS and CDR2 YYNGEE. The CDR3 is made up of 13 amino acids. The sequence derives from a female patient between 2 and 15 years old who had a stem cell transplant for Fanconi anemia, so the T cells may come from the graft donor. The rearrangement uses TRBV9 and TRBJ2-1, with D hard to call. The material was peripheral blood, obtained 360 days after TCRalphabeta/CD19-depleted stem cell transplant. In DNA form, the CDR3 reads TGTGCCAGCAGCGTAGTCCAAGGGAATGAGCAGTTCTTC. Translated: CASSVVQGNEQFF.